Each of the 25 T cell receptor beta chains below was sequenced from the same sample in a study of cytomegalovirus exposure and HLA in healthy donors. The PCR was carried out with 60 Vbeta primers and 13 Jbeta primers. Here immunoSEQ multiplex PCR was the method, and the copy in TCRdb shows in-frame clones only, minus some. Of more than 80,000 clones in the sample, more than 75% were seen once. The sequencing input was PBMCs. These TCRs come from a woman aged 45 to 65 in good health and CMV-seropositive.

CDR3 protein: CASRATGVGYGYTF. CDR3 DNA: TGTGCCAGCAGAGCGACAGGGGTGGGCTATGGCTACACCTTC. The chain uses TRBV28 and TRBJ1-2; 8 bases match TRBD1. This CDR3 is built from 14 residues. V shed 6 bases, J shed 4 bases, and the junction held 7 bases outside the gene matches. Germline lookup yields CDR1 MDHEN and CDR2 SYDVKM.

About this clone itself: One end of the junction fails to match germline, which may point to a read error. The chain combines TRBV7-9 with TRBJ1-2; D not certain. Germline V lookup: CDR1 SEHNR, CDR2 FQNEAQ (reference sequence). CDR3 length equals 12 residues. The CDR3 region has the DNA TGTTCCAGCAGCTTCCCTAATGGTGGCTACACCTTC. Its protein product is CSSSFPNGGYTF.

V gene TRBV27 combines with J gene TRBJ2-7, with 10 nucleotides matching TRBD2. The CDR3 is made up of 15 amino acids. V lost 3 bases and J lost 5; bases outside the gene matches: 7. Germline lookup yields CDR1 MNHEY and CDR2 SMNVEV (reference sequence). DNA of the CDR3: TGTGCCAGCAGTTTCACAGCGGGGGGGGCCCACGAGCAGTACTTC. Translating gives CASSFTAGGAHEQYF.

The rearrangement joins TRBV5-1 to TRBJ2-2; D is undetermined. Germline CDR1 is SGHRS and CDR2 is YFSETQ. Trimming left V 5 bases short and J 3 bases short, with 5 bases between. CDR3 length equals 12 residues. As DNA, the CDR3 is TGCGCCAGCAGTCCAGACACCGGGGAGCTGTTTTTT. The encoded protein is CASSPDTGELFF.

The V call is TRBV5-6, the J call TRBJ2-5, with 7 bases aligning to TRBD2. The J call may not be correct, given that the DNA end is closer to TRBJ2-7. Germline values: CDR1 SGHDT, CDR2 YYEEEE. The CDR3 has 14 amino acids. This CDR3 reads CASSLGLASYEQYF. CDR3 bases: TGTGCCAGCAGCTTGGGACTAGCCAGCTACGAGCAGTACTTC.

This clone was seen more than once but under ten times. V is TRBV6-5 and J is TRBJ2-1; 7 bases match TRBD2. The CDR3 length is 14 residues. V gave up 7 bases and J gave up 6 bases; unmatched junction bases: 9. The V gene's germline CDR1 is MNHEY and CDR2 SVGAGI. The CDR3 sequence is CASKPGLVFNEQFF. The CDR3, as DNA: TGTGCCAGCAAGCCCGGACTAGTTTTCAATGAGCAGTTCTTC.

This chain joins TRBV6-1 and TRBJ1-1, with a weak D call TRBD1 (5 bases). Germline CDR1 is MNHNS and CDR2 is SASEGT. Trimming removed 2 bases from V and 0 bases from J, with 13 bases in between. The CDR3 runs 16 residues. The CDR3 protein is CASSESSFRVNTEAFF. Written as DNA, the CDR3 is TGTGCCAGCAGTGAATCTTCCTTCAGGGTGAACACTGAAGCTTTCTTT.

This chain connects TRBV28 to TRBJ1-1; D gene unclear. Between the trimmed V and J ends, which lost 10 bases and 6 bases, there was a span of 12 bases. Germline V gene sequence: CDR1 MDHEN, CDR2 SYDVKM. The CDR3 extends over 11 amino acids. The CDR3 nucleotides read TGTGCCACCCGGTTGTATTCTGAAGCTTTCTTT. Residues: CATRLYSEAFF.

The V and J genes are TRBV7-3 and TRBJ1-2; 8 bases are shared with TRBD1. CDR3 length equals 14 residues. J was trimmed by 7 bases and V by 6 bases; bases with no gene match: 10. Per the germline V gene, CDR1 is SGHTA and CDR2 is FQGTGA. CDR3: CASRPTGGGGGYTF. In DNA, the CDR3 is TGTGCCAGCAGGCCTACAGGGGGTGGAGGTGGCTACACCTTC. Full variable domain (outside the CDR3, taken from reference TRBV7-3 and TRBJ1-2): GAGVSQTPSNKVTEKGKYVELRCDPISGHTALYWYRQSLGQGPEFLIYFQGTGAADDSGLPNDRFFAVRPEGSVSTLKIQRTERGDSAVYLCASRPTGGGGGYTFGSGTRLTVV.

The V and J genes are TRBV6-5 and TRBJ1-5; 8 bases are shared with TRBD1. Germline V lookup: CDR1 MNHEY, CDR2 SVGAGI. The CDR3 contains 15 residues. After removal of 5 bases from V and 4 bases from J, the junction contained 7 bases not matched to a gene. DNA of the CDR3: TGTGCCAGCAGTGTCCGGCAGGGGGCAAATCAGCCCCAGCATTTT. Protein: CASSVRQGANQPQHF.

The V and J genes are TRBV9 and TRBJ1-1; D is uncertain. The germline CDR1 and CDR2 sequences are SGDLS and YYNGEE. The V end lost 4 bases, the J end lost 2 bases, and 12 bases lay between the germline ends. The CDR3 covers 14 residues. The CDR3 DNA reads TGTGCCAGCAGCCAGGCGGGAGTCAACACTGAAGCTTTCTTT. It codes for CASSQAGVNTEAFF. The full variable domain, with the rest looked up from reference TRBV9 and TRBJ1-1, is DSGVTQTPKHLITATGQRVTLRCSPRSGDLSVYWYQQSLDQGLQFLIQYYNGEERAKGNILERFSAQQFPDLHSELNLSSLELGDSALYFCASSQAGVNTEAFFGQGTRLTVV.

The V call is TRBV2, the J call TRBJ2-3; D unclear. CDR1 is SNHLY and CDR2 is FYNNEI in the germline V gene. The CDR3 consists of 14 residues. V gave up 8 bases and J gave up 2 bases, with 14 bases separating them. In DNA, the CDR3 is TGTGCCAGCGGAGCCCGAATAGACACAGATACGCAGTATTTT. As protein: CASGARIDTDTQYF. The full variable domain, its missing parts supplied by reference TRBV2 and TRBJ2-3, is EPEVTQTPSHQVTQMGQEVILRCVPISNHLYFYWYRQILGQKVEFLVSFYNNEISEKSEIFDDQFSVERPDGSNFTLKIRSTKLEDSAMYFCASGARIDTDTQYFGPGTRLTVL.

This clone has just one count. The chain recombines TRBV9 with TRBJ2-2; the D gene is possibly TRBD2 (6 bases). Germline values: CDR1 SGDLS, CDR2 YYNGEE. This CDR3 contains 14 residues. V was cut by 0 bases and J by 5 bases, with 8 bases left in between. CDR3 amino acids: CASSVVAGTGELFF. CDR3 nucleotide sequence: TGTGCCAGCAGCGTAGTGGCGGGGACCGGGGAGCTGTTTTTT.

The sample holds one count of this clone. The rearrangement joins TRBV9 to TRBJ1-6; the match to TRBD1 covers 10 bases. CDR1 is SGDLS and CDR2 is YYNGEE in the germline V gene. The CDR3 extends over 15 amino acids. V lost 4 bases and J lost 8; bases outside the gene matches: 6. Written as DNA, the CDR3 is TGTGCCAGCAGCATGACCGGGACAGGGGATTCACCCCTCCACTTT. It is translated as CASSMTGTGDSPLHF.

The rearrangement links TRBV19 to TRBJ2-7, with a tentative D call TRBD2 (5 bases). Germline CDR1 reads LNHDA; CDR2 reads SQIVND (reference sequence). Between the trimmed V and J ends, which lost 1 base and 2 bases, there was a span of 15 bases. This CDR3 is built from 16 residues. This chain's CDR3 is CASSIVVTWRAYEQYF. The CDR3 bases are TGTGCCAGTAGTATAGTCGTAACCTGGCGGGCCTACGAGCAGTACTTC.

The sample holds many counts of this clone. The chain employs TRBV2 and TRBJ2-7, with D maybe TRBD1 (5 bases). The CDR3 runs to 13 residues. V was shortened by 6 bases and J by 2 bases, with 11 bases between the two germline ends. Per the germline V gene, CDR1 is SNHLY and CDR2 is FYNNEI. CDR3 sequence reads: CASRGLGAYEQYF. The CDR3 nucleotides read TGTGCCAGCAGAGGGTTAGGGGCCTACGAGCAGTACTTC.

This clone was found a few times. The V gene is TRBV19, the J gene TRBJ1-5; possibly TRBD1 for D (5 bases). V shed 3 bases and J shed 5 bases, with 20 bases lying between them. The CDR3 consists of 17 residues. Germline CDR1 is LNHDA and CDR2 is SQIVND (reference sequence). The CDR3 loop reads CASSIRRRGGKDQPQHF. The CDR3 region has the DNA TGTGCCAGTAGTATCCGAAGGAGGGGCGGGAAGGATCAGCCCCAGCATTTT. The full variable domain, rest sourced from reference TRBV19 and TRBJ1-5, is DGGITQSPKYLFRKEGQNVTLSCEQNLNHDAMYWYRQDPGQGLRLIYYSQIVNDFQKGDIAEGYSVSREKKESFPLTVTSAQKNPTAFYLCASSIRRRGGKDQPQHFGDGTRLSIL.

This chain uses TRBV10-3 with TRBJ2-2, with D perhaps matching TRBD2 (6 bases). V gave up 4 bases and J gave up 5 bases, with 14 bases separating them. This CDR3 has 15 amino acids. Looked up from germline, CDR1 is ENHRY and CDR2 is SYGVKD. The CDR3 loop reads CAISGSEGWTGELFF. The CDR3 DNA is TGTGCCATCAGTGGCTCGGAGGGTTGGACCGGGGAGCTGTTTTTT.

The gene calls are TRBV28 and TRBJ1-3, with D maybe TRBD1 (5 bases). This CDR3 is 15 amino acids long. Germline V CDR1 and CDR2: MDHEN, SYDVKM. Trimming took 5 bases from V and 4 from J, leaving 15 bases between them. The CDR3 loop is CASSRTGGRGNTIYF. The CDR3 DNA reads as TGTGCCAGCAGTCGGACGGGGGGAAGAGGAAACACCATATATTTT.

The chain joins TRBV19 to TRBJ1-5; 9 nucleotides match TRBD1. Germline loops: CDR1 LNHDA, CDR2 SQIVND (reference sequence). Losses at the gene ends were 6 bases for V and 3 bases for J; bases not matched to a gene: 12. CDR3 length: 17 amino acids. The CDR3: CASRSLRDRDLNQPQHF. CDR3 DNA sequence: TGTGCCAGTAGATCCCTGCGGGACAGGGACCTCAATCAGCCCCAGCATTTT.

The rearrangement links TRBV28 to TRBJ1-2; TRBD1 matches at 7 bases. Germline V CDR1 and CDR2: MDHEN, SYDVKM. This CDR3 comprises 17 residues. After removal of 4 bases from V and 3 bases from J, the junction contained 14 bases not matched to a gene. The CDR3 here is CASSSPSTGEVYYGYTF. CDR3 sequence (DNA): TGTGCCAGCAGTTCCCCCTCCACAGGGGAAGTGTACTATGGCTACACCTTC.

The table lists this clone with a few counts. The chain links TRBV5-1 to TRBJ1-3; no firm D call. The CDR3 totals 14 residues. Germline CDR1 reads SGHRS; CDR2 reads YFSETQ. Trimming stripped 0 bases from V and 7 bases from J, with 11 bases between. CDR3 DNA: TGCGCCAGCAGCTTGGAACCCTCCGGGAACACCATATATTTT. As protein: CASSLEPSGNTIYF.

This clone occurred once. At one end the junction does not follow the germline gene, possibly because of a read error. The V call is TRBV7-9, the J call TRBJ2-5, with 7 bases identical to TRBD1. CDR3 length equals 14 residues. From germline, CDR1 is SEHNR and CDR2 FQNEAQ (reference sequence). In DNA, the CDR3 is TGTTCCAGCAGCTGGGACAGACAAGGAGAGACCCAGTACTTC. Translation: CSSSWDRQGETQYF.

The chain carries TRBV7-2 and TRBJ2-7; a possible D gene is TRBD1 (5 bases). Germline V CDR1 and CDR2: SGHTA, FQGNSA. The CDR3 has 14 amino acids. The V end was cut by 1 base, the J end by 2 bases, with 9 bases between. This CDR3 is CASSLDRPTYEQYF. In DNA form, the CDR3 reads TGTGCCAGCAGCTTAGACAGGCCAACCTACGAGCAGTACTTC.

This chain uses TRBV19 with TRBJ1-3, with D possibly being TRBD1 (5 bases). Germline V gene lookup returns CDR1 LNHDA and CDR2 SQIVND (reference sequence). The germline V and J ends were trimmed by 10 bases and 3 bases, with 13 bases remaining between them. The CDR3 is 13 amino acids. The CDR3 sequence: CATVGRDGNTIYF. CDR3 nucleotides: TGTGCCACCGTTGGCAGGGATGGAAACACCATATATTTT. The variable domain in full, with the rest retrieved from reference TRBV19 and TRBJ1-3, is DGGITQSPKYLFRKEGQNVTLSCEQNLNHDAMYWYRQDPGQGLRLIYYSQIVNDFQKGDIAEGYSVSREKKESFPLTVTSAQKNPTAFYLCATVGRDGNTIYFGEGSWLTVV.